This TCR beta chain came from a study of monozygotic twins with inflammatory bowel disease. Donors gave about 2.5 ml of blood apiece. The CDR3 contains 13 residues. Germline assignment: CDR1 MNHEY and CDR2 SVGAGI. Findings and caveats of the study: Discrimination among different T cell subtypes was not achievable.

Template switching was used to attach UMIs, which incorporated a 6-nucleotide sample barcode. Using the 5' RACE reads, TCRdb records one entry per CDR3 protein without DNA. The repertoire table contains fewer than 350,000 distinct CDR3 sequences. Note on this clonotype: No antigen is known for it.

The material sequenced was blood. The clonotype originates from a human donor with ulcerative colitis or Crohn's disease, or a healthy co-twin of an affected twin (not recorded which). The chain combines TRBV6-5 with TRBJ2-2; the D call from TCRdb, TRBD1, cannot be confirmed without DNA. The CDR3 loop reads CASSLDRAGELFF.